A selection of T cell receptor beta chains follows, all from one sample in a study of vaccination effects on CD4 cells after COVID-19. The antigens of these receptors remain unknown. Repertoires were generated with immunoSEQ multiplex PCR, while TCRdb's copy carries only in-frame clones and drops some. The table shows just over 30,000 clones, with around 70% occurring only once. The specimen comprised CD4+ T cells from PBMCs cultured with HCoV-229E spike peptides, sampled before COVID-19 vaccination. The source is a human donor who received a COVID-19 vaccine. Both conserved end residues are part of each CDR3. The order of the fields is CDR3 length, J gene, clone size, D gene, V gene, CDR3 DNA, CDR3 protein. A D gene is named only where the DNA matches it firmly. Size tells how often a clone was seen (once, few, many) or the class of an expanded clone, and some rows leave it out.

14,TRBJ1-5,-,TRBD1,TRBV6-5,TGTGCCAGCAGGGGGACAGGGGGTAATCAGCCCCAGCATTTT,CASRGTGGNQPQHF
17,TRBJ1-4,-,-,TRBV5-5,TGTGCCAGCAGCTATCATCTTACAGCTCGAAAGGACGAAAAACTGTTTTTT,CASSYHLTARKDEKLFF
15,TRBJ2-7,few,TRBD1,TRBV28,TGTGCCAGCAGCCCAACCGGGACAGGTAGAAACGAGCAGTACTTC,CASSPTGTGRNEQYF
16,TRBJ2-1,-,-,TRBV11-2,TGTGCCAGCAGCCCAAGGGACCGAGGCTCCTACAATGAGCAGTTCTTC,CASSPRDRGSYNEQFF
15,TRBJ1-1,-,TRBD1,TRBV5-6,TGTGCCAGCAGCCCCCGACAGGGATGGATGGGCGGGGATTTCTTT,CASSPRQGWMGGDFF
14,TRBJ2-3,-,-,TRBV5-1,TGCGCCACCGCGACCCGGACAGGCACAGATACGCAGTATTTT,CATATRTGTDTQYF
10,TRBJ2-7,few,-,TRBV20-1,TGCAGTGCTAGAGAGCACGAGCAGTACTTC,CSAREHEQYF
16,TRBJ2-2,-,-,TRBV5-4,TGTGCCAGCAGCTTGGGGGGGCCCGCAGGCACCGGGGAGCTGTTTTTT,CASSLGGPAGTGELFF
15,TRBJ2-7,-,-,TRBV5-1,TGCGCCAGCAGCTTGAGTGAGGGGCTAACCTACGAGCAGTACTTC,CASSLSEGLTYEQYF
12,TRBJ1-2,-,-,TRBV27,TGTGCCAGCAGTCACAGGGCCTATGGCTACACCTTC,CASSHRAYGYTF
16,TRBJ2-2,-,-,TRBV2,TGTGCCAGCAGTGCAGAGGCAGGGCAGGCCACCGGGGAGCTGTTTTTT,CASSAEAGQATGELFF
16,TRBJ2-1,-,-,TRBV4-1,TGCGCCAGCAGCCAAGAAGGGAGGGGGGGCGACAATGAGCAGTTCTTC,CASSQEGRGGDNEQFF
13,TRBJ2-3,few,TRBD1,TRBV11-2,TGTGCCAGCAGCTTAGAACCGGCAGGGGGCCAGTATTTT,CASSLEPAGGQYF
13,TRBJ1-5,-,-,TRBV6-5,TGTGCCAGCAGTTACTCCAGGGATCAGCCCCAGCATTTT,CASSYSRDQPQHF
12,TRBJ2-7,-,-,TRBV7-2,TGTGCCAGCAGCTTAGGGACCTACGAGCAGTACTTC,CASSLGTYEQYF
15,TRBJ1-1,few,-,TRBV6-5,TGTGCCAGCAGTAGTTTGGGACGGAAGAACACTGAAGCTTTCTTT,CASSSLGRKNTEAFF
11,TRBJ1-2,-,-,TRBV7-9,TGTGCCAGTAAGGGGCTTTATGGCTACACCTTC,CASKGLYGYTF
13,TRBJ2-1,-,-,TRBV19,TGTGCCAGTAGTATAAAAAATTACAATGAGCAGTTCTTC,CASSIKNYNEQFF
15,TRBJ2-5,-,-,TRBV7-9,TGTGCCAGCAGCTTAGGGAGGGTTGTAGGAGAGACCCAGTACTTC,CASSLGRVVGETQYF
15,TRBJ1-1,-,-,TRBV27,TGTGCCAGCAGTTTAAGGGCTCCGGGGATCGCTGAAGCTTTCTTT,CASSLRAPGIAEAFF
13,TRBJ1-1,-,-,TRBV2,TGTGCCAGCAGTGGGCAGAGGAACACTGAAGCTTTCTTT,CASSGQRNTEAFF
15,TRBJ1-2,-,TRBD1,TRBV5-1,TGCGCCAGCAGCCTATCGACAGGGGTGAGCTATGGCTACACCTTC,CASSLSTGVSYGYTF
17,TRBJ1-2,-,-,TRBV4-3,TGCGCCAGCAGCCAAGAAGTGCAGTGGCCCCTACTCGGGGGCTACACCTTC,CASSQEVQWPLLGGYTF
18,TRBJ1-2,-,-,TRBV29-1,TGCAGCGTTGAAGGGCTCTGGGGGCGCGAGGATAACAGCTATGGCTACACCTTC,CSVEGLWGREDNSYGYTF
13,TRBJ1-2,once,-,TRBV30,TGTGCCTGGACCAGAGATAGGGCGGGAGGCTACACCTTC,CAWTRDRAGGYTF
13,TRBJ1-2,few,-,TRBV7-9,TGTGCCAGCAGCTTGGACAGCAACTATGGCTACACCTTC,CASSLDSNYGYTF
13,TRBJ1-1,few,-,TRBV4-3,TGCGCCAGCAGCCAAGAGCGGGACACTGAAGCTTTCTTT,CASSQERDTEAFF